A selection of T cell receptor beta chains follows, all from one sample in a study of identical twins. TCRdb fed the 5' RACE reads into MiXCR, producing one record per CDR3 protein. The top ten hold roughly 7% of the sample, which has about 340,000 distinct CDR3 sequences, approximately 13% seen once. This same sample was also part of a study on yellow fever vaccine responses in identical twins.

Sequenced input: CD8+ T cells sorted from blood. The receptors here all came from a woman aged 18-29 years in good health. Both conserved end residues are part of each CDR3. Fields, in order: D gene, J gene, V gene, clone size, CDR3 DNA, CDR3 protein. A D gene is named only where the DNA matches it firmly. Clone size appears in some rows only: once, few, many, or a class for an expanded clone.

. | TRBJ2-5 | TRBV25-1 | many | TGTGCCAGCACACCGGGACACGAAGAGACCCAGTACTTC | CASTPGHEETQYF
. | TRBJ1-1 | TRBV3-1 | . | TGTGCCAGCAGCCAAGAATGGGACTTTGACACTGAAGCTTTCTTT | CASSQEWDFDTEAFF
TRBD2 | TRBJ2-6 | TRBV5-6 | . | TGTGCCAGCAGCTTGGGAGGGGAGGGCGTCCTGACTTTC | CASSLGGEGVLTF
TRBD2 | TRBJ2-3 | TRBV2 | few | TGTGCCAGCAGTCTATGGACTAGCGGGGCAGATACGCAGTATTTT | CASSLWTSGADTQYF
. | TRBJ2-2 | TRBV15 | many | TGTGCCACCAGCCCCGTGGGGGGCTATGACACCGGGGAGCTGTTTTTT | CATSPVGGYDTGELFF
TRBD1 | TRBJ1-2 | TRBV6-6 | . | TGTGCCAGCACCGACCAGGGGGGTGGCTACACCTTC | CASTDQGGGYTF
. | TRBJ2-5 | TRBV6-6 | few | TGTGCCAGCAAGTGGCCGGGCCAAGAGACCCAGTACTTC | CASKWPGQETQYF
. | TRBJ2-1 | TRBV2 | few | TGTGCCAGCAGGGTACAACTATCCTACAATGAGCAGTTCTTC | CASRVQLSYNEQFF
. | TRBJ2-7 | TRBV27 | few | TGTGCCAGCAGCCCAATCGCCCCCGACGAGCAGTACTTC | CASSPIAPDEQYF
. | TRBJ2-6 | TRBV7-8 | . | TGTGCCAGCAGCTTTGGGCCGACCCCGTCAGGCTCTGGGGCCAACGTCCTGACTTTC | CASSFGPTPSGSGANVLTF
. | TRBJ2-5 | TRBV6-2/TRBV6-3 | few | TGTGCCAGCAGTCTGACTATCTTCCCAGAGACCCAGTACTTC | CASSLTIFPETQYF
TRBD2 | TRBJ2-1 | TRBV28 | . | TGTGCCAGCACCCCGCTACTAGCGGGAGTAGACAATGAGCAGTTCTTC | CASTPLLAGVDNEQFF
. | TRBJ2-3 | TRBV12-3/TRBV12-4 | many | TGTGCCAGCAGTCTTTCGGTCGATACGCAGTATTTT | CASSLSVDTQYF
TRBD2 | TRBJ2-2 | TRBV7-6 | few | TGTGCCAGCAGACTTTCAGCGGGAGAATATACCGGGGAGCTGTTTTTT | CASRLSAGEYTGELFF
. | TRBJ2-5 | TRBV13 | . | TGTGCCAGCAGCTTGACGGCGACGGGGGAGGAGACCCAGTACTTC | CASSLTATGEETQYF
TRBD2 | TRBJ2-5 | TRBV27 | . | TGTGCCAGCAGTTTGGGGATAGCGGGCATACAAGAGACCCAGTACTTC | CASSLGIAGIQETQYF
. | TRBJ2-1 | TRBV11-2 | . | TGTGCCAGCAGCTTAGTGGGGGGGGGCTCGATTCACAATGAGCAGTTCTTC | CASSLVGGGSIHNEQFF
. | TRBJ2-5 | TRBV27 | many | TGTGCCAGCATGACTTTCCGGGACCCCGAGCGAGAGACCCAGTACTTC | CASMTFRDPERETQYF
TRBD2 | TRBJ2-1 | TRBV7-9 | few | TGTGCCAGCAGCTTTGGGACTAGCTGGAATGAGCAGTTCTTC | CASSFGTSWNEQFF
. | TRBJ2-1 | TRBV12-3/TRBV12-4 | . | TGTGCCAGCAGTTTCCGAGTCTCCTACAATGAGCAGTTCTTC | CASSFRVSYNEQFF
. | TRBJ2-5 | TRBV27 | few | TGTGCCAGCAGCAAGTTGGGTGTAATGCAAGAGACCCAGTACTTC | CASSKLGVMQETQYF
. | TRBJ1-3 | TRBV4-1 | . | TGCGCCAGCAGCCAGCCGCTCTCCGGAAACACCATATATTTT | CASSQPLSGNTIYF
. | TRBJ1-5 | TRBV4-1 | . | TGCGCCAGCAGCCCCCTTCAGGGGAGCAATCAGCCCCAGCATTTT | CASSPLQGSNQPQHF
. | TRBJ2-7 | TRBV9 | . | TGTGCCAGCAGCGCGGGGGGCACTATCTACGAGCAGTACTTC | CASSAGGTIYEQYF
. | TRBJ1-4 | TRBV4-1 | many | TGCGCCAGCAGCCTTCGGGCGGATGAAAAACTGTTTTTT | CASSLRADEKLFF
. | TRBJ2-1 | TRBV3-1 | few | TGTGCCAGCAGCCAAGATTCGGGAACCTCCTACAATGAGCAGTTCTTC | CASSQDSGTSYNEQFF
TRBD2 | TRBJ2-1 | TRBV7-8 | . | TGTGCCAGCAGCTTTGCCAAGCGGGAGACCTACAATGAGCAGTTCTTC | CASSFAKRETYNEQFF
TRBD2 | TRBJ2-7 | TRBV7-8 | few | TGTGCCAGCAGCTCACCCCCGACTAGCGGGAGGTGGTACGAGCAGTACTTC | CASSSPPTSGRWYEQYF
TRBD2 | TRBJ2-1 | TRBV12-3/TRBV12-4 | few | TGTGCCAGCAGCCCGACTAGCGGGTTACAGTTCTTC | CASSPTSGLQFF
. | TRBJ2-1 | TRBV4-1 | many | TGCGCCAGCAGCCAGACTCGTGGAATCTCCTACAATGAGCAGTTCTTC | CASSQTRGISYNEQFF